This TCR beta chain stems from a study of early T cells in non-severe SARS-CoV-2 infection. Across the whole study: The input, bulk RNA from unsorted whole blood, was sequenced, and chains were unpaired. General study findings and limits: Private and CD4 specificities were missed by VDJdb matching, which favored anti-spike CD8 responses.

cDNA molecules, individually, were tagged with unique molecular identifiers. Via MiXCR, TCRdb re-called the 5' RACE reads, giving one row per CDR3 protein. The data contain about 28,000 distinct CDR3 sequences, over 5% of them singletons. The CDR3 spans 15 residues. From germline, CDR1 is MDHEN and CDR2 SYDVKM. V dropped 3 bases and J dropped 4 bases, with 14 bases sitting between them. This clonotype was counted a few times. The antigen is unknown. The specimen sequenced was whole blood. The gene calls are TRBV28 and TRBJ2-3; D not certain. This TCR was recovered from an adult who was a healthcare worker with PCR-confirmed SARS-CoV-2 infection or an uninfected control (not recorded which). The CDR3 here is CASSFFGWTADTQYF. Written as DNA, the CDR3 is TGTGCCAGCAGTTTTTTTGGCTGGACGGCAGATACGCAGTATTTT.